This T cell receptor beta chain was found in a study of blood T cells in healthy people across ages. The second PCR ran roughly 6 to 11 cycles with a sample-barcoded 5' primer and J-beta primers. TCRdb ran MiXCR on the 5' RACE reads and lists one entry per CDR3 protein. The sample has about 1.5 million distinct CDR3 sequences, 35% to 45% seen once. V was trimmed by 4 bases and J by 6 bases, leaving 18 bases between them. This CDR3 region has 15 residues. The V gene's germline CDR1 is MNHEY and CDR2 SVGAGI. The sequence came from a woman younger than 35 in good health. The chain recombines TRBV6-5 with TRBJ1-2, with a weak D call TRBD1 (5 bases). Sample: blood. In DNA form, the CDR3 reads TGTGCCAGCAGTTTAAATTATGGGGGGGAACATGGCTACACCTTC. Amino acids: CASSLNYGGEHGYTF.